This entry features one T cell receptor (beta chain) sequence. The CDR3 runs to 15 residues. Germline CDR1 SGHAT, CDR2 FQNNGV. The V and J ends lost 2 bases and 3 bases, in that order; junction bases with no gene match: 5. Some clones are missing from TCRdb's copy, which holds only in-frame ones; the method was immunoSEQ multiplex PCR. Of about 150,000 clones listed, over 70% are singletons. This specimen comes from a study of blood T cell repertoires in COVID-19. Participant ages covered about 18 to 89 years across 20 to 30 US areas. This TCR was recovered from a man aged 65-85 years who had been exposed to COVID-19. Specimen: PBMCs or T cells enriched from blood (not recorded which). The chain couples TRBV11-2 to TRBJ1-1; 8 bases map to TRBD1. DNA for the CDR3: TGTGCCAGCAGCTTACAGTCACAGGGGGACACTGAAGCTTTCTTT. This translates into CASSLQSQGDTEAFF.